The T cell receptor (beta chain) under discussion was sequenced for a study of cytomegalovirus exposure and HLA in healthy donors. Note on this clone: Antigen: not known.

Primers for the PCR totalled 60 Vbeta and 13 Jbeta. Sequencing used immunoSEQ multiplex PCR; TCRdb keeps in-frame clones, though not all of them. The repertoire includes about 140,000 clones, around three quarters of them detected once, and around 6.8% sits in the top ten. Findings and limits, study-wide: TCR beta sequences reportedly predicted most subjects' HLA-A and HLA-B alleles accurately. Prior analysis indicated that the majority of TCR beta V segments exhibited productivity approximately 90% or approximately 30% of the time. As a later analysis showed, a missense DCLRE1C variant was linked to trimming of TCR beta V- and J-genes.

The sample comprised PBMCs. The clonotype originates from a man between 40 and 49 years old in good health and CMV-seropositive.

CDR3 amino acids: CASSSGVIEKLFF. The CDR3 DNA is TGTGCCAGCAGTTCCGGAGTGATTGAAAAACTGTTTTTT. J is TRBJ1-4 and V is TRBV28, with D hard to call. V shed 4 bases and J shed 7 bases, with 10 bases lying between them. Germline CDR1 and CDR2: MDHEN and SYDVKM. This CDR3 comprises 13 residues.